This TCR beta chain emerged from a study of T cell responses to AZD1222 COVID-19 vaccine. Study results and limitations: Most donors were white British and more were female, and clonal diversity was possibly underestimated. Two AZD1222 doses significantly raised spike-specific TCR breadth and depth over controls.

The table lists this clone with a count of one. The antigen is not known. CDR1 and CDR2 (germline): SGHTA, FQGNSA. Trimming took off 2 bases at V and 7 bases at J, with 9 bases between the two ends. The CDR3 totals 14 residues. Clones were read by immunoSEQ multiplex PCR, and TCRdb kept only the in-frame ones, dropping some. The sample holds 95,000 to 110,000 clones, around 89% seen once. Sequences were derived from peripheral blood, sampled on day 0 of AZD1222 vaccination. The receptor was derived from an adult in good health. The chain is built from TRBV7-2 and TRBJ1-6; possibly TRBD1 for D (5 bases). CDR3 region: CASSLKEGNSPLHF. In DNA form, the CDR3 reads TGTGCCAGCAGCTTAAAAGAGGGGAATTCACCCCTCCACTTT.